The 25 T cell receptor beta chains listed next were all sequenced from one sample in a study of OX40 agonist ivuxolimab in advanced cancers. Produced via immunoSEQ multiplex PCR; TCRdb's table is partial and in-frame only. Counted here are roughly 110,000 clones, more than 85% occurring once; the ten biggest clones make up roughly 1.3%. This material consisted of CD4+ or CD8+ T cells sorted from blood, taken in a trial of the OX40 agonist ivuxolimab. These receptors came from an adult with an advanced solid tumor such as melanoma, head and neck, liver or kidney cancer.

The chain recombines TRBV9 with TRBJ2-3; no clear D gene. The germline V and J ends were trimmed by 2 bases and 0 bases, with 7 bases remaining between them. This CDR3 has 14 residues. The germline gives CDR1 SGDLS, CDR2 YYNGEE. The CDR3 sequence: CASSVADSTDTQYF. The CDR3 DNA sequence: TGTGCCAGCAGCGTGGCGGATAGCACAGATACGCAGTATTTT. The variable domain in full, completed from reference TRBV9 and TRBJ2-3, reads DSGVTQTPKHLITATGQRVTLRCSPRSGDLSVYWYQQSLDQGLQFLIQYYNGEERAKGNILERFSAQQFPDLHSELNLSSLELGDSALYFCASSVADSTDTQYFGPGTRLTVL.

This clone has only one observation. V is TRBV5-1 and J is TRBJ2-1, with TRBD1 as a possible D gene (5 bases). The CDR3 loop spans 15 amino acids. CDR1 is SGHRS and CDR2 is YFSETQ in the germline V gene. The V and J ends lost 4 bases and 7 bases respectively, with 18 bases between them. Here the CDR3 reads CASSPSVQVQNEQFF. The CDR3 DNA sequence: TGCGCCAGCAGCCCGAGCGTACAGGTTCAGAATGAGCAGTTCTTC.

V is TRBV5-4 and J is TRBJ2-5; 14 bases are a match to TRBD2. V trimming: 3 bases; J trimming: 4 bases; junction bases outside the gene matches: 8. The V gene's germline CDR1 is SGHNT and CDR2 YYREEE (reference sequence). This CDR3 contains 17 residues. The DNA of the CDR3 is TGTGCCAGCAGCTCGGGACTAGCGGGAGTAAATCGAGAGACCCAGTACTTC. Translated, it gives CASSSGLAGVNRETQYF.

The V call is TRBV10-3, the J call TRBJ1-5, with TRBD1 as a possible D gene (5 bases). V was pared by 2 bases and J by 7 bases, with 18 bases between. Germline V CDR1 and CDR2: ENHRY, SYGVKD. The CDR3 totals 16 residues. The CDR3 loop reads CAISETGPGWDQPQHF. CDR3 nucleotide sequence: TGTGCCATCAGTGAGACGGGACCAGGTTGGGACCAGCCCCAGCATTTT.

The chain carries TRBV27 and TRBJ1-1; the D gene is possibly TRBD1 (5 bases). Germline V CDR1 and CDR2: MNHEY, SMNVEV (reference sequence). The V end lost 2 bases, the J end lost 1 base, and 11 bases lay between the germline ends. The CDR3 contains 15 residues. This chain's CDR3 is CASSLAGAGNTEAFF. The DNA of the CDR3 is TGTGCCAGCAGTTTAGCCGGGGCGGGGAACACTGAAGCTTTCTTT.

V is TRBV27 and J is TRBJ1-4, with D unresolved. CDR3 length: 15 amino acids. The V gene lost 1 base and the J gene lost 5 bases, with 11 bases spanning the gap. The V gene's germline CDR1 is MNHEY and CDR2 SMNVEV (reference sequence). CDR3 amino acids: CASSLLARGNEKLFF. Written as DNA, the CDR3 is TGTGCCAGCAGTTTATTGGCAAGAGGGAATGAAAAACTGTTTTTT. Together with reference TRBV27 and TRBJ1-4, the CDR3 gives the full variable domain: EAQVTQNPRYLITVTGKKLTVTCSQNMNHEYMSWYRQDPGLGLRQIYYSMNVEVTDKGDVPEGYKVSRKEKRNFPLILESPSPNQTSLYFCASSLLARGNEKLFFGSGTQLSVL.

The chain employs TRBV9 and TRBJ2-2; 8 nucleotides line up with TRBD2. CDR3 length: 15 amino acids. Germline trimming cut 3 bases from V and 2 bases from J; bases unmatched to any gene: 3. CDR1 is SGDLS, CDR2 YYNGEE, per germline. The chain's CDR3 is CASSGTSQNTGELFF. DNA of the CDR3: TGTGCCAGCAGCGGGACTAGCCAAAACACCGGGGAGCTGTTTTTT.

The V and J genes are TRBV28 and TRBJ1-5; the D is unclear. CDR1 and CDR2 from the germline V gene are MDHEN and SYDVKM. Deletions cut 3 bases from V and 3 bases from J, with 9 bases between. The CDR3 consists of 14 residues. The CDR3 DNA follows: TGTGCCAGCAGTTTCCGGGGAAACAATCAGCCCCAGCATTTT. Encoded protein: CASSFRGNNQPQHF. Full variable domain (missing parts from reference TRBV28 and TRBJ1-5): DVKVTQSSRYLVKRTGEKVFLECVQDMDHENMFWYRQDPGLGLRLIYFSYDVKMKEKGDIPEGYSVSREKKERFSLILESASTNQTSMYLCASSFRGNNQPQHFGDGTRLSIL.

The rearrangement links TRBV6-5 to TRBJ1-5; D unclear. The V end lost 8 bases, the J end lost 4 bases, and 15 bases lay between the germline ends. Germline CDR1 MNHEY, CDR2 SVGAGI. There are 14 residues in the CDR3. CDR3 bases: TGTGCCAGCCGGGTTACATTAGGGAATCAGCCCCAGCATTTT. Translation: CASRVTLGNQPQHF.

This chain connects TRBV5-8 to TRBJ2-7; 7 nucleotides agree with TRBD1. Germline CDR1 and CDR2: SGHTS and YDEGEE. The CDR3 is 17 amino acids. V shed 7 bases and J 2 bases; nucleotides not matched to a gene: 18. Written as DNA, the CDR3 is TGTGCCAGCGACCCAGGACAGGTTCTTACCAGCCCCTACGAGCAGTACTTC. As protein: CASDPGQVLTSPYEQYF.

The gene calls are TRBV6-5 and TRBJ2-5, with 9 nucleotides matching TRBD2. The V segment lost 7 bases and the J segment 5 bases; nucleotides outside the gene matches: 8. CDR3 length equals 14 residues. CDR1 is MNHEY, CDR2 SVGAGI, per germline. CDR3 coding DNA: TGTGCCAGCACGAGCGGGAGGTGGGGGGAGACCCAGTACTTC. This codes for CASTSGRWGETQYF.

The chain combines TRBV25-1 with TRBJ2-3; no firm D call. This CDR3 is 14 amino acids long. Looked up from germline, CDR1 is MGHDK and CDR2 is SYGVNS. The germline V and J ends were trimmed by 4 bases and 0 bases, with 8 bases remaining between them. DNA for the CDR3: TGTGCCAGCAGTGCCCCAGGAAGCACAGATACGCAGTATTTT. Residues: CASSAPGSTDTQYF.

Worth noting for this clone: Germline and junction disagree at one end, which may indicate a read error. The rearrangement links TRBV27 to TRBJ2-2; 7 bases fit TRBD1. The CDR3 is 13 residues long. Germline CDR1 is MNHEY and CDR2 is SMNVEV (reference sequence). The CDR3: CVSSLQGSGELFF. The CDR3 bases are TGTGTCAGCAGTCTACAGGGGTCCGGGGAGCTGTTTTTT.

CDR3 protein: CAWSGSTDTQYF. The CDR3 DNA follows: TGTGCCTGGAGCGGTAGCACAGATACGCAGTATTTT. V gene TRBV30 combines with J gene TRBJ2-3; no clear D. Germline V gene lookup returns CDR1 GTSNPN and CDR2 SVGIG (reference sequence). V dropped 3 bases and J dropped 0 bases, with 4 bases sitting between them. The CDR3 length is 12 residues.

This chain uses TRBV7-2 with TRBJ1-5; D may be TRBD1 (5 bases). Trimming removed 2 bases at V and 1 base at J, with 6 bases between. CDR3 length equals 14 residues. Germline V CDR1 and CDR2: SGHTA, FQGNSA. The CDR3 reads CASSLTGSNQPQHF. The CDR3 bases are TGTGCCAGCAGCTTAACAGGAAGCAATCAGCCCCAGCATTTT.

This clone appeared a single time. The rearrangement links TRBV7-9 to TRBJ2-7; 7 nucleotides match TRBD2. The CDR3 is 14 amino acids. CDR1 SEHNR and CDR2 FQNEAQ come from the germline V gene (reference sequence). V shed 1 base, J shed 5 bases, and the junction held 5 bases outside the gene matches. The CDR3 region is CASSLGLAVDEQYF. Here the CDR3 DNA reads TGTGCCAGCAGCTTAGGGCTAGCGGTGGACGAGCAGTACTTC.

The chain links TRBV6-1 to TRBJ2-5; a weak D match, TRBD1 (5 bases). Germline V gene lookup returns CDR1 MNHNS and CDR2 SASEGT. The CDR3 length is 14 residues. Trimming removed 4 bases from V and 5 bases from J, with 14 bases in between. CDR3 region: CASSVWGSWETQYF. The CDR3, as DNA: TGTGCCAGCAGTGTCTGGGGCTCGTGGGAGACCCAGTACTTC.

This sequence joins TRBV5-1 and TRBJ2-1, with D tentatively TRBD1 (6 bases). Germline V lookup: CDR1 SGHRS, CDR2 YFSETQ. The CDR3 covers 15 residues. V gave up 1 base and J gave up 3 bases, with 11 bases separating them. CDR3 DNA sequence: TGCGCCAGCAGCTTGAGAGGGGGTGGCTACAATGAGCAGTTCTTC. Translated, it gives CASSLRGGGYNEQFF.

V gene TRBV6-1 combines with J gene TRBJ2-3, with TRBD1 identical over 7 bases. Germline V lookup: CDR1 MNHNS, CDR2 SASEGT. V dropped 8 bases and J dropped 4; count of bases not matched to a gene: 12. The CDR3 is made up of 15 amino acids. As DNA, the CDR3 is TGTGCCAGCCTAATCCCCGACAGGGCCCCAGATACGCAGTATTTT. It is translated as CASLIPDRAPDTQYF.

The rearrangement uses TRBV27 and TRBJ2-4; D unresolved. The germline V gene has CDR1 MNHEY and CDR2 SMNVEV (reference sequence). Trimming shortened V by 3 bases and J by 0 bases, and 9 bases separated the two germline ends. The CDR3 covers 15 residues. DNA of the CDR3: TGTGCCAGCAGTTTTGGCATGAGAGCCAAAAACATTCAGTACTTC. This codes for CASSFGMRAKNIQYF.

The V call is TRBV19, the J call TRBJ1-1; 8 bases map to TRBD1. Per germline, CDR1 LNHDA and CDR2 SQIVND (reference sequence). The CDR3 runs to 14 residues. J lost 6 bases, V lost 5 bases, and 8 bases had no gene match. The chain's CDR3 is CASSVQGANAEAFF. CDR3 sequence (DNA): TGTGCCAGTAGTGTCCAGGGGGCGAATGCTGAAGCTTTCTTT.

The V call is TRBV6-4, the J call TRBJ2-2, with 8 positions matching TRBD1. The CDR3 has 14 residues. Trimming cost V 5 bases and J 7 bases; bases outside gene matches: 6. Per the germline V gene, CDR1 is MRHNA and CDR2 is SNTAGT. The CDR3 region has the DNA TGTGCCAGCAGTACACAGGGGGGATTCGGGGAGCTGTTTTTT. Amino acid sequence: CASSTQGGFGELFF.

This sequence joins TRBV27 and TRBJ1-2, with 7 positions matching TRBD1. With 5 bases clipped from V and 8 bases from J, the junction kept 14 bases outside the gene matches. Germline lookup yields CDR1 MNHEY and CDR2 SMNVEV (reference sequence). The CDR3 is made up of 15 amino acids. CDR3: CASSLRDSGVSGYTF. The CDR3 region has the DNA TGTGCCAGCAGTCTTAGGGACAGCGGAGTGAGCGGCTACACCTTC.

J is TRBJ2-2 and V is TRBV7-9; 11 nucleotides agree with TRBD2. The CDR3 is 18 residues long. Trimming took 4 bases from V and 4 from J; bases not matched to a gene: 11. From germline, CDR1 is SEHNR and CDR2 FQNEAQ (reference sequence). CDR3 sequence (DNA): TGTGCCAGCAGCTCCACAGCCGGGACTAGCGGACGCACCGGGGAGCTGTTTTTT. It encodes CASSSTAGTSGRTGELFF.

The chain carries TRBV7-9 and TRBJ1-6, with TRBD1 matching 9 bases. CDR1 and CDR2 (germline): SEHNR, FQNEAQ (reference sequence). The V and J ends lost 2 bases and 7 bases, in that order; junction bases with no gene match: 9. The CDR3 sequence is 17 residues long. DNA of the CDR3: TGTGCCAGCAGCTTAAGCCCGGGACAGGGATACAATTCACCCCTCCACTTT. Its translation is CASSLSPGQGYNSPLHF.